This T cell receptor beta chain is from a study of CXCR3-negative and CXCR3-positive naive CD8 T cells. Notes on the study in general: TRB CDR3 properties served as the basis for inferring TCR strength, and surface CD5 was comparable between naive subsets. TRB CDR3 hydrophobicity was greater in CXCR3-positive naive cells than in CXCR3-negative naive cells.

Preparation of TRB cDNA libraries relied on 5' RACE carrying UMI labels. TCRdb reprocessed the 5' RACE reads and reports one entry per CDR3 protein, with no DNA. The sample data list fewer than 90,000 distinct CDR3 sequences. Turning to this clonotype: Its antigen is as yet unknown.

The CDR3 has 15 residues. The germline V gene has CDR1 SGHRS and CDR2 YFSETQ. Triplicate sorts, 300,000 cells apiece, were made for each CD8+ T cell subset. The chain recombines TRBV5-1 with TRBJ2-1. The source is a human donor in good health. Some clones in this sample may be carry-over from other donors' samples. The material sequenced was naive CXCR3+ CD8+ T cells from blood. The subset was: CD45RO-CCR7+CD27+CD95- naive CD8+ T cells expressing CXCR3 (TNR3+). The CDR3 loop reads CASSYLDGFNNEQFF.